This note documents a single T cell receptor beta chain sequence. Its target is not known. These data belong to a study of cytomegalovirus exposure and HLA in healthy donors. Study in general: Of over 300 genotyped donors, 65% to 85% clustered with self-reported Caucasian donors. The study's findings and limits: Per published accounts, TCR beta sequences correctly predicted the HLA-A and HLA-B alleles of most subjects.

Germline V gives CDR1 KGHSH, CDR2 LQKENI. This CDR3 comprises 14 residues. The J segment lost 3 bases and the V segment lost 5 bases, leaving 2 bases of the junction unmatched. The PCR was carried out with 60 Vbeta primers and 13 Jbeta primers. Method: immunoSEQ multiplex PCR; TCRdb's copy keeps in-frame clones and lacks some. In total, the table holds about 74,000 clones. The receptor was derived from a female donor in good health and CMV-seropositive. The V call is TRBV18, the J call TRBJ2-3; 10 bases match TRBD1. Sequences were obtained from PBMCs. CDR3 residues: CASSGQGGTDTQYF. As DNA, the CDR3 is TGTGCCAGCTCAGGACAGGGGGGAACAGATACGCAGTATTTT.